The TCR beta chain described here comes from a study of CD8 T cells in ankylosing spondylitis. Study-wide results and caveats: Significantly higher representation of disease-linked clones was reported for matched ankylosing spondylitis synovial fluid. Ankylosing spondylitis blood appeared to be characterized by a TCR beta motif of 8 or 9 highly homologous variants.

This clonotype was detected a few times. Its antigen is as yet unknown. There are 15 residues in the CDR3. CDR1 is MNHEY, CDR2 SVGAGI, per germline. Trimming removed 2 bases at V and 3 bases at J, with 11 bases between. MiXCR was run by TCRdb on the 5' RACE reads, yielding one entry per CDR3 protein. The data show about 340,000 distinct CDR3 sequences, with approximately 14% seen just once and around 0.99% held by the top ten. The sequence was obtained from a male donor with ankylosing spondylitis or in good health (not recorded which). The chain carries TRBV6-5 and TRBJ2-1; D perhaps matches TRBD2 (7 bases). Specimen: blood, either unsorted or a sorted T cell fraction (not recorded which). CDR3 amino acids: CASSYEGGGYNEQFF. CDR3 in DNA: TGTGCCAGCAGTTACGAGGGGGGGGGCTACAATGAGCAGTTCTTC.